These 2 T cell receptor beta chains came from one sample sequenced in a study of neurological immune-mediated disorders. TCRdb fed the 5' RACE reads into MiXCR, producing one record per CDR3 protein. This table holds 35,000 to 45,000 distinct CDR3 sequences, almost 7.5% found once. Sequences were obtained from PBMCs. Every receptor here comes from a woman aged 40 to 50 in good health.

There are many counts of this clonotype. The chain carries TRBV9 and TRBJ2-2, with D perhaps TRBD2 (7 bases). CDR3 size: 16 residues. Trimming took 7 bases from V and 1 from J, leaving 17 bases between them. Per germline, CDR1 SGDLS and CDR2 YYNGEE. This CDR3 reads CASSSWGGENTGELFF. CDR3 nucleotides: TGTGCCAGCTCCAGCTGGGGGGGCGAGAACACCGGGGAGCTGTTTTTT.

This clonotype was observed many times. The V and J genes are TRBV4-3 and TRBJ2-7; 9 bases fit TRBD1. CDR1 and CDR2 from the germline V gene are LGHNA and YSLEER. This CDR3 has 13 residues. The V and J ends lost 4 bases and 5 bases, in that order; junction bases with no gene match: 3. The CDR3 DNA reads as TGCGCCAGCAGCCCACGGACAGGGGACGAGCAGTACTTC. This encodes CASSPRTGDEQYF.